These 18 T cell receptor beta chains came from one sample sequenced in a study of CD8 T cells in ankylosing spondylitis. TCRdb called the 5' RACE reads again in MiXCR, with one record for every CDR3 protein. The sample has fewer than 650,000 distinct CDR3 sequences, roughly an eighth seen once. No antigens are known for them. Study-wide results and limits: Several highly homologous variants made up a TCR beta motif, and this motif appeared characteristic of ankylosing spondylitis blood.

Specimen: blood, either unsorted or a sorted T cell fraction (not recorded which). The source is a male donor with ankylosing spondylitis.

The V gene is TRBV29-1, the J gene TRBJ2-2, with D perhaps matching TRBD1 (7 bases). The CDR3 covers 15 residues. Germline V lookup: CDR1 SQVTM, CDR2 ANQGSEA. V lost 7 bases, J lost 4 bases, and 19 bases lay in between. Written as DNA, the CDR3 is TGCAGCGGCAAAGGGGGCGCCGGGGGCACCGGGGAGCTGTTTTTT. Its translation is CSGKGGAGGTGELFF.

This clonotype has only a few counts. The chain employs TRBV4-1 and TRBJ1-5; a possible D gene is TRBD1 (5 bases). Trimming cost V 0 bases and J 9 bases, with 15 bases left between them. Germline V gene lookup returns CDR1 MGHRA and CDR2 YSYEKL. CDR3 length equals 15 residues. The CDR3 DNA reads TGCGCCAGCAGCCAAGATTTGGGGCTTTGGGCGCCCCAGCATTTT. Translating gives CASSQDLGLWAPQHF.

The chain uses TRBV7-8 and TRBJ2-7, with D possibly matching TRBD1 (6 bases). V gave up 4 bases and J gave up 2 bases, with 12 bases separating them. The CDR3 runs 14 residues. The V gene's germline CDR1 is SGHVS and CDR2 FQNEAQ. CDR3 bases: TGTGCCAGCAGCTCCAGGACAGAGGCCTACGAGCAGTACTTC. Its translation: CASSSRTEAYEQYF.

This clonotype was observed a handful of times. The chain combines TRBV9 with TRBJ2-5, with 11 bases matching TRBD1. Per germline, CDR1 SGDLS and CDR2 YYNGEE. The junction had 5 bases not matched to a gene; V was cut back by 0 bases and J by 1 base. The CDR3 totals 17 residues. The CDR3 nucleotides read TGTGCCAGCAGCGTAGACGCTGGGACAGGGGGCCAAGAGACCCAGTACTTC. Translated: CASSVDAGTGGQETQYF. The variable domain in full, completed from reference TRBV9 and TRBJ2-5, reads DSGVTQTPKHLITATGQRVTLRCSPRSGDLSVYWYQQSLDQGLQFLIQYYNGEERAKGNILERFSAQQFPDLHSELNLSSLELGDSALYFCASSVDAGTGGQETQYFGPGTRLLVL.

Only a few counts were recorded for this clonotype. This chain joins TRBV7-9 and TRBJ2-1, with D possibly being TRBD2 (5 bases). The CDR3 is 15 amino acids. Trimming stripped 7 bases from V and 5 bases from J, with 18 bases between. The germline V gene encodes CDR1 SEHNR and CDR2 FQNEAQ (reference sequence). This CDR3 is CASIPMASGNNEQFF. The CDR3 DNA reads TGTGCCAGCATCCCAATGGCGTCCGGGAACAATGAGCAGTTCTTC.

This clonotype came up once. The rearrangement joins TRBV25-1 to TRBJ1-2, with D uncertain. Trimming removed 3 bases at V and 6 bases at J, with 11 bases between. Per germline, CDR1 MGHDK and CDR2 SYGVNS. This CDR3 is 13 amino acids long. CDR3 DNA sequence: TGTGCCAGCAGTGATCTTGACTCGGATGGCTACACCTTC. Protein sequence: CASSDLDSDGYTF.

This clonotype has a count of ten or more. V is TRBV5-1 and J is TRBJ1-5, with D tentatively TRBD1 (5 bases). Between the trimmed V and J ends, which lost 1 base and 2 bases, there was a span of 10 bases. The germline V gene encodes CDR1 SGHRS and CDR2 YFSETQ. The CDR3 spans 15 residues. The CDR3 is CASSLSGGGNQPQHF. As DNA, the CDR3 is TGCGCCAGCAGCTTGAGTGGGGGTGGCAATCAGCCCCAGCATTTT.

This clonotype was counted a few times. V and J are TRBV6-1 and TRBJ2-3, with TRBD1 matching 7 bases. Germline assignment: CDR1 MNHNS and CDR2 SASEGT. The CDR3 covers 14 residues. V was pared by 6 bases and J by 0 bases, with 3 bases of the junction left unmatched. The CDR3 region has the DNA TGTGCCAGCAGACCAGGGGGAAGCACAGATACGCAGTATTTT. It yields the protein CASRPGGSTDTQYF.

The chain has TRBV20-1 and TRBJ2-2, with 9 bases fitting TRBD2. The germline CDR1 and CDR2 sequences are DFQATT and SNEGSKA (reference sequence). The J segment lost 1 base and the V segment lost 5 bases, leaving 5 bases of the junction unmatched. This CDR3 is 15 amino acids long. CDR3 sequence: CSASRLAENTGELFF. In DNA form, the CDR3 reads TGCAGTGCTTCTCGACTAGCGGAGAACACCGGGGAGCTGTTTTTT.

This CDR3 reads CASRISGSMNEQFF. CDR3 bases: TGCGCCAGCAGGATCAGCGGGAGTATGAATGAGCAGTTCTTC. The V and J genes are TRBV5-1 and TRBJ2-1; TRBD2 matches at 8 bases. The CDR3 totals 14 residues. The trim removed 5 bases at V and 7 bases at J, leaving 8 bases unmatched. Germline CDR1 and CDR2: SGHRS and YFSETQ.

The J gene is TRBJ2-1, the V gene TRBV4-1; the D gene is possibly TRBD2 (5 bases). Trimming took off 0 bases at V and 2 bases at J, with 17 bases between the two ends. The CDR3 length is 18 residues. The germline V gene encodes CDR1 MGHRA and CDR2 YSYEKL. Here the CDR3 DNA reads TGCGCCAGCAGCCAAGATGGGCAGCGGAAAAGCCCCTACAATGAGCAGTTCTTC. This sequence encodes CASSQDGQRKSPYNEQFF.

Here the CDR3 reads CASSLEDSYGYTF. As DNA, the CDR3 is TGCGCCAGCAGCTTGGAGGACAGTTATGGCTACACCTTC. The genes are TRBV5-1 and TRBJ1-2; a possible D gene is TRBD1 (6 bases). The CDR3 contains 13 residues. Per germline, CDR1 SGHRS and CDR2 YFSETQ. V was trimmed by 0 bases and J by 5 bases, leaving 8 bases between them.

This clonotype was picked up a small number of times. This sequence joins TRBV4-2 and TRBJ1-1; 7 nucleotides match TRBD1. CDR1 is LGHNA and CDR2 is YNFKEQ in the germline V gene. Trimming cost V 2 bases and J 0 bases; bases outside gene matches: 3. The CDR3 contains 15 residues. CDR3 protein: CASSQPGQLNTEAFF. The CDR3 coding sequence is TGTGCCAGCAGCCAACCGGGACAGTTGAACACTGAAGCTTTCTTT.

The table lists this clonotype with a few counts. This chain uses TRBV18 with TRBJ1-1, with no clear D. Germline CDR1 reads KGHSH; CDR2 reads LQKENI. Trimming took 4 bases from V and 3 from J, leaving 15 bases between them. The CDR3 runs 15 residues. CDR3: CASSQTGPGDTEAFF. In DNA, the CDR3 is TGTGCCAGCTCACAGACTGGACCCGGGGACACTGAAGCTTTCTTT.

This clonotype was counted ten times or more. V is TRBV7-2 and J is TRBJ2-1, with unresolved D. This CDR3 region has 12 residues. Germline CDR1 and CDR2: SGHTA and FQGNSA. Trimming cost V 7 bases and J 9 bases, with 13 bases left between them. The DNA of the CDR3 is TGTGCCAGCACTTTCCCCTGGGGTGAGCAGTTCTTC. It encodes CASTFPWGEQFF.

This chain connects TRBV24-1 to TRBJ2-1; 10 positions match TRBD2. V gave up 5 bases and J gave up 3 bases; unmatched junction bases: 6. The CDR3 is 16 residues long. The V gene's germline CDR1 is KGHDR and CDR2 SFDVKD. For the CDR3, the DNA is TGTGCCACCAGTGCTCTTCTAGCGGGAGACTACAATGAGCAGTTCTTC. Its protein product is CATSALLAGDYNEQFF.

This clonotype was counted only a few times. V and J are TRBV7-6 and TRBJ2-1; perhaps D is TRBD1 or TRBD2 (6 bases each). The CDR3 consists of 14 residues. The germline gives CDR1 SGHVS, CDR2 FNYEAQ. Trimming shortened V by 5 bases and J by 8 bases, and 16 bases separated the two germline ends. DNA for the CDR3: TGTGCCAGCAGCGCGCCCCGGGGGCGCGATGAGCAGTTCTTC. It specifies CASSAPRGRDEQFF.

This clonotype appeared a few times. J is TRBJ2-7 and V is TRBV20-1, with 9 bases that match TRBD2. CDR1 is DFQATT and CDR2 is SNEGSKA in the germline V gene (reference sequence). The CDR3 contains 14 residues. After removal of 4 bases from V and 2 bases from J, the junction contained 6 bases not matched to a gene. The CDR3 protein is CSATRASGTYEQYF. The CDR3 DNA reads as TGCAGTGCTACCCGGGCTAGCGGGACCTACGAGCAGTACTTC.